Below are 8 T cell receptor beta chains sequenced from a single sample in a study of T cell changes during pregnancy in multiple sclerosis. Repertoires were generated with immunoSEQ multiplex PCR, while TCRdb's copy carries only in-frame clones and drops some. The data contain 130,000 or so clones, about 95% of them singletons. The sequencing used peripheral blood, collected after pregnancy. These receptors originate from a female donor with multiple sclerosis, enrolled in a pregnancy study.

The chain recombines TRBV5-4 with TRBJ2-2; 12 bases fit TRBD1. CDR1 SGHNT and CDR2 YYREEE come from the germline V gene (reference sequence). The CDR3 runs 14 residues. After removal of 7 bases from V and 7 bases from J, the junction contained 5 bases not matched to a gene. The CDR3 coding sequence is TGTGCCAGCGGGACAGGGGGCAGGAACGGGGAGCTGTTTTTT. Its protein product is CASGTGGRNGELFF.

The rearrangement joins TRBV7-9 to TRBJ2-3; D remains ambiguous. V lost 2 bases, J lost 7 bases, and 13 bases lay in between. The CDR3 spans 14 residues. Germline CDR1 SEHNR, CDR2 FQNEAQ (reference sequence). CDR3 loop: CASSLNIAPNTQYF. For the CDR3, the DNA is TGTGCCAGCAGCTTAAACATCGCCCCCAATACGCAGTATTTT. The full variable domain, in which reference TRBV7-9 and TRBJ2-3 provide the parts outside the CDR3, is DTGVSQNPRHKITKRGQNVTFRCDPISEHNRLYWYRQTLGQGPEFLTYFQNEAQLEKSRLLSDRFSAERPKGSFSTLEIQRTEQGDSAMYLCASSLNIAPNTQYFGPGTRLTVL.

This sequence joins TRBV18 and TRBJ2-7; D is possibly TRBD1 (6 bases). Trimming left V 4 bases short and J 5 bases short, with 12 bases between. CDR3 length equals 13 residues. Germline V gene lookup returns CDR1 KGHSH and CDR2 LQKENI. CDR3 nucleotide sequence: TGTGCCAGCTCACTTCAACAGGGTGACGAGCAGTACTTC. This gives the protein CASSLQQGDEQYF.

The rearrangement uses TRBV6-5 and TRBJ1-3; possible D gene TRBD1, 6 bases. CDR1 is MNHEY and CDR2 is SVGAGI in the germline V gene. Trimming took 8 bases from V and 4 from J, leaving 12 bases between them. The CDR3 sequence is 13 residues long. The CDR3 sequence is CASRGGSGNTIYF. The DNA for the CDR3 is TGTGCCAGCCGAGGGGGTTCAGGAAACACCATATATTTT.

The chain couples TRBV18 to TRBJ1-1; 9 bases fit TRBD1. J lost 10 bases, V lost 6 bases, and 6 bases had no gene match. CDR3 size: 12 residues. The germline V gene has CDR1 KGHSH and CDR2 LQKENI. CDR3 nucleotides: TGTGCCAGCTCCCTACAGGGGGCTGGAGCTTTCTTT. Translation gives CASSLQGAGAFF.

The chain carries TRBV13 and TRBJ2-5; TRBD2 matches at 8 bases. The V gene end was trimmed by 5 bases and the J gene end by 5 bases; junction bases not matched to a gene: 7. This CDR3 comprises 14 residues. CDR1 is PRHDT, CDR2 FYEKMQ, per germline (reference sequence). The CDR3 bases are TGTGCCAGCAGCCAACGTAGCGGGATGGAGACCCAGTACTTC. Its protein is CASSQRSGMETQYF.

The chain uses TRBV18 and TRBJ2-5; no clear D. Germline CDR1 is KGHSH and CDR2 is LQKENI. The CDR3 runs 12 residues. V was trimmed by 4 bases and J by 5 bases, leaving 8 bases between them. The CDR3 bases are TGTGCCAGCTCACTTTTCGGGGAGACCCAGTACTTC. This codes for CASSLFGETQYF.

A single count supports this clone. The CDR3 sequence is CASRSSTSGYNEQFF. The CDR3 DNA sequence: TGTGCCAGTAGGTCCAGCACTAGCGGCTACAATGAGCAGTTCTTC. This chain connects TRBV19 to TRBJ2-1; 8 bases agree with TRBD2. Per the germline V gene, CDR1 is LNHDA and CDR2 is SQIVND (reference sequence). The CDR3 consists of 15 residues. Germline trimming cut 6 bases from V and 3 bases from J; bases unmatched to any gene: 7. Together with reference TRBV19 and TRBJ2-1, the CDR3 gives the full variable domain: DGGITQSPKYLFRKEGQNVTLSCEQNLNHDAMYWYRQDPGQGLRLIYYSQIVNDFQKGDIAEGYSVSREKKESFPLTVTSAQKNPTAFYLCASRSSTSGYNEQFFGPGTRLTVL.